This record covers a single T cell receptor beta chain. Only one count was recorded for this clone. Its antigen is still unknown. Base qualities were left out, and no much larger clone turns up one base away. This specimen belongs to a study of blood T cell repertoires in COVID-19 (dated by TCRdb to about 2020). With regard to the full study: Samples covering the acute and convalescent phases of COVID-19 were provided by collaborators in the United States, Italy and Spain. The repertoires were released in a freely available public database intended as a resource for research on the immune response to SARS-CoV-2. The sample metadata nearly always contained a de-identified subject ID, COVID-19 status, age in years and sex. The samples were drawn from the first 160 participants of the ongoing ImmuneRACE study and from over a thousand subjects provided by 6 global collaborators. The material from the prospective study consisted of cDNA or gDNA derived from T cells, B-cell-depleted T cells, or PBMCs. Where available, HLA class I and class II types were obtained from metadata supplied by the sample provider rather than from assay-based typing. Subjects who had been exposed to COVID-19, were actively infected with it, or had recovered from it provided the deeply sampled blood TCRbeta repertoires that made up the dataset. Study-level results and caveats: Clinical and demographic metadata were provided uncurated, with the amount varying by source and participant.

In the prospective study, participants were roughly 18 to 90 years old, resided in 24 geographic areas of the United States, and were enrolled through a virtual design. In the prospective study, participants were assigned to cohorts based on the clinical history participants reported in a screening survey and a study questionnaire. Each participant in the prospective study had whole blood, serum and a nasopharyngeal or oropharyngeal swab collected by mobile phlebotomists. Additional blood draws and questionnaires over an approximately 2-month period could optionally be provided by prospective study participants. Prospective study blood samples were shipped either frozen or at room temperature before DNA extraction. TCRbeta CDR3 regions were amplified from genomic DNA using the immunoSEQ Assay, a bias-controlled multiplex PCR. The authors processed their data as follows. The number of nucleated cells in each sample was estimated from the amplification of reference gene primers within the assay. To quantify the absolute abundance of each unique TCRbeta CDR3 rearrangement, sequence reads were collapsed and filtered. For each sample, productive Simpson clonality was calculated as the square root of Simpson's diversity index over productive rearrangements. In its TCRdb copy, this immuneACCESS table keeps in-frame sequences only and misses some clones. Where compared with another copy, unresolved V genes explain less than half of these, and the others have no known cause. V and J calls and clone size are given by that table; D and trimming were obtained from the DNA. Within this sample are approximately 260,000 clones, with 86% of them counted one time only. The ten biggest clones cover 2.5% to 3.5% of the sample.

The TCR comes from a woman between 35 and 50 years old with acute COVID-19. Sequenced: PBMCs or T cells enriched from blood (not recorded which).

CDR3 sequence: CAWSVGQYQPQHF. The DNA reads TGTGCCTGGAGTGTTGGACAGTATCAGCCCCAGCATTTT. The rearrangement combines TRBV30 with TRBJ1-5; a tentative D call is TRBD1 (6 bases match). The CDR3 spans 13 residues, from the cysteine through the phenylalanine. Kept here is only the CDR3 DNA, which spans 39 bases and is read in frame from base 1. V is clipped by 0 bases and J by 5 bases, and the sequence between their germline boundaries is 8 bases long. The germline V gene (reference sequence) specifies GTSNPN as CDR1 and SVGIG as CDR2.